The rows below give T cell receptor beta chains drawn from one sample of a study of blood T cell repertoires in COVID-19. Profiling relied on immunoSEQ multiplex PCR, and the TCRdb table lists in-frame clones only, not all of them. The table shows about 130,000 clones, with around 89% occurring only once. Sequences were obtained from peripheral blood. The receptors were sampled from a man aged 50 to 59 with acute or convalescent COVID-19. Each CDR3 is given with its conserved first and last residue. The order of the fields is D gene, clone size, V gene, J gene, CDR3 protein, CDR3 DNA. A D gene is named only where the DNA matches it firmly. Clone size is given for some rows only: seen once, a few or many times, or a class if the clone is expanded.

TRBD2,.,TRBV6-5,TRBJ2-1,CASRPGAGGRNEQFF,TGTGCCAGCAGGCCGGGAGCGGGAGGAAGGAATGAGCAGTTCTTC
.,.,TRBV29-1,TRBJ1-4,CSALSGPTNEKLFF,TGCAGCGCCCTCTCAGGTCCAACTAATGAAAAACTGTTTTTT
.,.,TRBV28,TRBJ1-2,CASSSPDTAAGYTF,TGTGCCAGCAGTTCCCCGGACACGGCCGCTGGCTACACCTTC
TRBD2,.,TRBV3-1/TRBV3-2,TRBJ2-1,CASSYGLAGGGEQFF,TGTGCCAGCAGTTATGGACTAGCGGGGGGCGGGGAGCAGTTCTTC
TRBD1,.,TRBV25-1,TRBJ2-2,CASASGQVNTGELFF,TGTGCCAGCGCTTCGGGACAGGTGAACACCGGGGAGCTGTTTTTT
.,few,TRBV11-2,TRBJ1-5,CASSSLTGSSNQPQHF,TGTGCCAGCAGCTCTTTAACAGGGAGTAGCAATCAGCCCCAGCATTTT
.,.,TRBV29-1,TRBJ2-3,CSELVFSDTQYF,TGCAGCGAGCTGGTGTTCTCAGATACGCAGTATTTT
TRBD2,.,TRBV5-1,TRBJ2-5,CASSLRGIAGQPQGTQYF,TGCGCCAGCAGCTTGCGGGGGATAGCGGGGCAGCCCCAGGGGACCCAGTACTTC
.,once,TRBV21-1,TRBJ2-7,CAPGRWSSYEQYF,TGTGCCCCTGGTAGGTGGAGCTCCTACGAGCAGTACTTC
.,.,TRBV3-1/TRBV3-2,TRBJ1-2,CASSHRPEGGYGYTF,TGTGCCAGCAGCCACAGACCCGAAGGGGGCTATGGCTACACCTTC
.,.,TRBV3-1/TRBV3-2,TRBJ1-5,CASSQDLARGQPQHF,TGTGCCAGCAGCCAAGATCTGGCCCGGGGGCAGCCCCAGCATTTT
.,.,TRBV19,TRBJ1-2,CASQRGGPTTVYGYTF,TGTGCCAGCCAACGGGGGGGCCCAACAACCGTATATGGCTACACCTTC
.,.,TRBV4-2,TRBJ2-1,CASSQDQGGRAYNEQFF,TGTGCCAGCAGCCAAGATCAAGGAGGGAGAGCTTACAATGAGCAGTTCTTC
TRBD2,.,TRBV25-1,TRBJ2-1,CASSEAAGGSYNEQFF,TGTGCCAGCAGTGAAGCTGCGGGGGGCTCCTACAATGAGCAGTTCTTC
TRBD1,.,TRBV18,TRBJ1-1,CASSRQGAVTEAFF,TGTGCCAGCTCACGACAGGGGGCAGTCACTGAAGCTTTCTTT
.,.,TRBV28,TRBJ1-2,CASSPPTTSGYTF,TGTGCCAGCAGTCCACCTACCACGTCTGGCTACACCTTC
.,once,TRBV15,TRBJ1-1,CATANEGGTEAFF,TGTGCCACCGCCAATGAGGGTGGGACTGAAGCTTTCTTT
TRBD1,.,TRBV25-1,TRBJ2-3,CASRDRGLAGSSTDTQYF,TGTGCCAGCCGGGACAGGGGGTTAGCAGGTTCTAGCACAGATACGCAGTATTTT
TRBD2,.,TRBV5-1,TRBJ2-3,CASSLTSGITDTQYF,TGCGCCAGCAGCTTGACTAGCGGTATAACAGATACGCAGTATTTT
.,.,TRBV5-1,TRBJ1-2,CASSWGTGPDYGYTF,TGCGCCAGCAGCTGGGGCACAGGGCCGGACTATGGCTACACCTTC
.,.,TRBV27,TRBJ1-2,CASSSRANYGYTF,TGTGCCAGCAGTTCCAGGGCTAACTATGGCTACACCTTC
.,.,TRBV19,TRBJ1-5,CASSIPPLGNQPQHF,TGTGCCAGTAGTATACCCCCACTAGGCAATCAGCCCCAGCATTTT
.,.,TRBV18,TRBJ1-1,CASSPPTTTVRAFF,TGTGCCAGCTCACCACCAACGACTACCGTTCGAGCTTTCTTT
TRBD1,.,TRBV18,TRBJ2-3,CASSPGQGAQDTQYF,TGTGCCAGCTCACCGGGACAGGGGGCCCAAGATACGCAGTATTTT
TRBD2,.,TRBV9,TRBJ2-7,CASSVAGTSGYEQYF,TGTGCCAGCAGCGTTGCCGGGACTAGCGGATACGAGCAGTACTTC
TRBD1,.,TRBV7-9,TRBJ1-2,CASSGKGTGGGYTF,TGTGCCAGCAGCGGCAAGGGGACAGGGGGCGGCTACACCTTC
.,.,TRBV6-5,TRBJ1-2,CASSYLPRERGGYTF,TGTGCCAGCAGTTACCTACCTCGAGAGCGGGGGGGCTACACCTTC
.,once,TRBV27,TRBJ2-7,CASSLAVYYEQYF,TGTGCCAGCAGTTTAGCGGTTTACTACGAGCAGTACTTC
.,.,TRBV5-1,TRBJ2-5,CASSLGPGGGESETQYF,TGCGCCAGCAGCTTGGGGCCCGGAGGGGGGGAGTCGGAGACCCAGTACTTC
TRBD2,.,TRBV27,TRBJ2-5,CASSLWSSGGPQETQYF,TGTGCCAGCAGTTTATGGTCTAGCGGGGGCCCTCAAGAGACCCAGTACTTC
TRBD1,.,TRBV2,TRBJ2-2,CASRVDRGDTGELFF,TGTGCCAGCAGGGTGGACAGGGGGGACACCGGGGAGCTGTTTTTT
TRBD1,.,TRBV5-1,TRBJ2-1,CASSHQGQGVYNEQFF,TGCGCCAGCAGCCACCAGGGACAGGGAGTTTACAATGAGCAGTTCTTC
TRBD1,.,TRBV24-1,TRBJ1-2,CATSDPRTGANYGYTF,TGTGCCACCAGTGATCCCCGGACAGGGGCAAACTATGGCTACACCTTC
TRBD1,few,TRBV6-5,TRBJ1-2,CASSYSGTDGYTF,TGTGCCAGCAGTTACTCCGGGACAGATGGCTACACCTTC
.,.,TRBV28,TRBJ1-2,CASSFNQGTNNYGYTF,TGTGCCAGCAGTTTTAACCAGGGAACGAATAACTATGGCTACACCTTC
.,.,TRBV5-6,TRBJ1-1,CASSMGQRNTEAFF,TGTGCCAGCAGCATGGGACAAAGGAACACTGAAGCTTTCTTT
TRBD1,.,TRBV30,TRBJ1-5,CAWSRTGEGQPQHF,TGTGCCTGGAGCCGGACAGGGGAGGGCCAGCCCCAGCATTTT
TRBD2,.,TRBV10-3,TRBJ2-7,CAISEGTSLYEQYF,TGTGCCATCAGTGAAGGGACTAGCTTATACGAGCAGTACTTC
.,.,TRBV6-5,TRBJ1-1,CASSRGTNTEAFF,TGTGCCAGCAGTCGGGGAACTAACACTGAAGCTTTCTTT